The 14 T cell receptor beta chains below all came from one sample that was sequenced in a study of T cells in localized non-small cell lung cancer (dated by TCRdb to the early 2020s). Receptor libraries were prepared by the immunoSEQ multiplex PCR assay. TCRdb retrieved this table from immuneACCESS and kept in-frame rearrangements only. Not all clones are present; in checked studies, unresolved V genes account for under half, and no reason is known for the remainder. This sample holds 70,000 to 95,000 clones; roughly 90% were observed only once. The ten largest clones capture roughly 4% of the sample. Sequenced here: PBMCs, sampled before any cancer treatment. Receptors originate from a woman aged 40-69 years with stage II squamous cell lung carcinoma.

The chain links TRBV9 to TRBJ2-1; D unclear. The CDR3 runs 18 residues. Looked up from germline, CDR1 is SGDLS and CDR2 is YYNGEE. The V gene lost 3 bases and the J gene lost 1 base, with 20 bases spanning the gap. The CDR3 reads CASSEKLGTWTSYNEQFF. The CDR3 DNA reads TGTGCCAGCAGCGAAAAGTTAGGCACCTGGACGTCCTACAATGAGCAGTTCTTC.

The gene calls are TRBV6-5 and TRBJ1-5; D possibly corresponds to TRBD1 (6 bases). Trimming took off 5 bases at V and 7 bases at J, with 18 bases between the two ends. The CDR3 covers 15 residues. The V gene's germline CDR1 is MNHEY and CDR2 SVGAGI. CDR3 DNA sequence: TGTGCCAGCAGTCCCCGCAGGGGCAAAGGACAGCCCCAGCATTTT. Residues: CASSPRRGKGQPQHF.

The chain carries TRBV2 and TRBJ2-5; possibly TRBD1 for D (6 bases). Trimming shortened V by 7 bases and J by 3 bases, and 12 bases separated the two germline ends. The CDR3 runs to 13 residues. Germline CDR1 reads SNHLY; CDR2 reads FYNNEI. The CDR3 DNA sequence: TGTGCCAGCATAACAGGGACGGAAGAGACCCAGTACTTC. Protein product: CASITGTEETQYF.

The V call is TRBV13, the J call TRBJ2-7; 10 nucleotides match TRBD1. J gave up 2 bases and V 4 bases, and 11 bases lay outside the gene matches. The CDR3 consists of 17 residues. Per the germline V gene, CDR1 is PRHDT and CDR2 is FYEKMQ (reference sequence). This chain's CDR3 is CASSSYMTGGLTYEQYF. CDR3 coding DNA: TGTGCCAGCAGCTCCTATATGACAGGGGGCCTAACCTACGAGCAGTACTTC.

This clone occurred once. This sequence joins TRBV25-1 and TRBJ2-2, with no clear D. The germline CDR1 and CDR2 sequences are MGHDK and SYGVNS. The germline V and J ends were trimmed by 9 bases and 5 bases, with 10 bases remaining between them. The length of the CDR3 is 12 residues. CDR3 nucleotide sequence: TGTGCCAGTTTCCCCGGAACCGGGGAGCTGTTTTTT. This gives the protein CASFPGTGELFF. The entire variable domain, with the rest obtained from reference TRBV25-1 and TRBJ2-2, is as follows: EADIYQTPRYLVIGTGKKITLECSQTMGHDKMYWYQQDPGMELHLIHYSYGVNSTEKGDLSSESTVSRIRTEHFPLTLESARPSHTSQYLCASFPGTGELFFGEGSRLTVL.

As DNA, the CDR3 is TGTGCCAGCAGTGAATTCACAGGGCTCAACTATGGCTACACCTTC. Translating gives CASSEFTGLNYGYTF. The chain joins TRBV6-1 to TRBJ1-2, with D maybe TRBD1 (6 bases). V shed 2 bases and J shed 2 bases, with 12 bases lying between them. From germline, CDR1 is MNHNS and CDR2 SASEGT. The CDR3 is made up of 15 amino acids.

This chain links TRBV28 with TRBJ1-3; no reliable D call. The ends were cut back, 4 bases at V and 4 bases at J, with 14 bases in the middle. Germline V CDR1 and CDR2: MDHEN, SYDVKM. The CDR3 length is 15 residues. CDR3 protein: CASSYGGGRGNTIYF. The CDR3 DNA is TGTGCCAGCAGTTACGGAGGCGGACGCGGAAACACCATATATTTT.

J is TRBJ2-1 and V is TRBV30; 10 nucleotides align to TRBD1. Unmatched junction bases numbered 3, after V lost 5 bases and J lost 2 bases. This CDR3 comprises 14 residues. Germline loops: CDR1 GTSNPN, CDR2 SVGIG (reference sequence). CDR3 residues: CAWGTGAPYNEQFF. Written as DNA, the CDR3 is TGTGCCTGGGGGACAGGGGCCCCCTACAATGAGCAGTTCTTC.

This chain joins TRBV5-8 and TRBJ2-7; D unresolved. The V gene's germline CDR1 is SGHTS and CDR2 YDEGEE. Trimming took 1 base from V and 7 from J, leaving 6 bases between them. This CDR3 contains 11 residues. Here the CDR3 reads CASSLFGEQYF. The CDR3 DNA reads as TGTGCCAGCAGCTTGTTCGGGGAGCAGTACTTC.

The genes are TRBV19 and TRBJ1-1, with D maybe TRBD1 (5 bases). Trimming stripped 3 bases from V and 11 bases from J, with 22 bases between. Germline CDR1 LNHDA, CDR2 SQIVND (reference sequence). This CDR3 has 15 residues. CDR3 sequence (DNA): TGTGCCAGTAGTATCATGGGCAGGGATGGGCGTAAGGCTTTCTTT. Protein product: CASSIMGRDGRKAFF.

The chain is built from TRBV2 and TRBJ1-1, with D unclear. The germline V gene has CDR1 SNHLY and CDR2 FYNNEI. V dropped 1 base and J dropped 10 bases, with 13 bases sitting between them. The CDR3 has 13 amino acids. CDR3 sequence (DNA): TGTGCCAGCAGTGAAGATCGGACCACTCCAGCTTTCTTT. Protein product: CASSEDRTTPAFF.

CDR3 sequence (DNA): TGTGCCAGCAGCTTGGCCGGGAGGATGAACACTGAAGCTTTCTTT. Translated, it gives CASSLAGRMNTEAFF. J is TRBJ1-1 and V is TRBV5-4, with D unclear. The germline CDR1 and CDR2 sequences are SGHNT and YYREEE (reference sequence). Trimming pared 0 bases from V and 0 bases from J, leaving 9 bases between. This CDR3 is 15 amino acids long. Supplemented by reference TRBV5-4 and TRBJ1-1, the full variable domain reads ETGVTQSPTHLIKTRGQQVTLRCSSQSGHNTVSWYQQALGQGPQFIFQYYREEENGRGNFPPRFSGLQFPNYSSELNVNALELDDSALYLCASSLAGRMNTEAFFGQGTRLTVV.

The rearrangement uses TRBV7-9 and TRBJ2-5, with D tentatively TRBD2 (5 bases). The CDR3 runs 11 residues. Germline V CDR1 and CDR2: SEHNR, FQNEAQ (reference sequence). V lost 9 bases and J lost 5, with 10 bases in between. CDR3 sequence (DNA): TGTGCCAGTAATCCGGGGGAGACCCAGTACTTC. Residues: CASNPGETQYF.

This clone has just one count. V is TRBV4-1 and J is TRBJ2-3; D may be TRBD1 (5 bases). Germline V gene sequence: CDR1 MGHRA, CDR2 YSYEKL. With 2 bases removed from V and 6 bases from J, the gap between germline ends came to 6 bases. This CDR3 contains 12 residues. The CDR3 DNA sequence: TGCGCCAGCAGCCAATCAGGGGATACGCAGTATTTT. It specifies CASSQSGDTQYF.